This paragraph covers one T cell receptor (beta chain) sequence. Its target is not known. The treatment denotes: over 15 received Ad26.COV2.S at low or high dose, single or two shots; 5 received placebo; per-sample allocation not given. On day 63 after the first injection, vaccine and placebo recipients gave samples. The donor's status was that of an adult aged 18-55 years in Boston. The CDR3 has 14 amino acids. V lost 1 base to trimming and J lost 1 base, with 8 bases between them. Germline V lookup: CDR1 SGHNT, CDR2 YYREEE (reference sequence). Some clones are missing from TCRdb's copy, which holds only in-frame ones; the method was immunoSEQ multiplex PCR. The sample lists almost 400,000 clones, around 89% seen once, with 1.5% to 2% in the top ten. The data derive from a study of Ad26.COV2.S vaccination and SARS-CoV-2 variants. Study-wide context: Participants got Ad26.COV2.S intramuscularly, once or twice 56 days apart. Overall study results and limits: The breadth of spike-specific CD8+ and CD4+ T cell responses after vaccination was reportedly substantial. With respect to non-spike TCR breadth, vaccine and placebo recipients were similar.

The sequence was obtained from a person aged 18-60 years who received the Ad26.COV2.S COVID-19 vaccine or a placebo. This sequence joins TRBV5-4 and TRBJ2-5, with no clear D. Sequenced material: peripheral blood, taken in a trial of Ad26.COV2.S vaccine versus placebo. CDR3 region: CASSLQAVQETQYF. DNA for the CDR3: TGTGCCAGCAGCTTGCAGGCGGTCCAAGAGACCCAGTACTTC.